A selection of T cell receptor beta chains follows, all from one sample in a study of control samples from healthy donors and cancer patients. Generated by immunoSEQ multiplex PCR, the TCRdb table keeps only in-frame clones and is missing some. The table lists about 94,000 clones, 90% of them singletons. Sequenced sample: blood. These receptors were collected from a woman aged 18-29 years in good health. The CDR3 runs from the conserved cysteine through the conserved F or W. The D gene is left open where the match is weak. For some rows the clone size is stated as once, few or many, or as a class when expanded; others skip it.

d_call	clone_size	j_call	v_call	cdr3_nt	cdr3_aa
TRBD2	-	TRBJ2-7	TRBV4-1	TGCGCCAGCAGCCAAGATCGGGAGGGAGCAGAAAACTTC	CASSQDREGAENF
TRBD1	once	TRBJ1-2	TRBV6-5	TGTGCCAGCAGCCAAACAGGGGACTATGGCTACACCTTC	CASSQTGDYGYTF
-	-	TRBJ1-1	TRBV28	TGTGCCAGCAGTTTATCCGCCCGACAGTTTCTGAACACTGAAGCTTTCTTT	CASSLSARQFLNTEAFF
TRBD2	-	TRBJ2-1	TRBV10-2	TGCGCCAGCCGGATAGCGGGTCGCTACAATGAGCAGTTCTTC	CASRIAGRYNEQFF
-	-	TRBJ1-3	TRBV7-9	TGTGCCAGCAGCTTAGCGGACACGGAAAGAAGAAACACCATATATTTT	CASSLADTERRNTIYF
-	-	TRBJ1-1	TRBV11-2	TGTGCCAGCAGCTTAAAAGTGAATAAGGGGCGTTTGCAGAACACTGAAGCTTTCTTT	CASSLKVNKGRLQNTEAFF
-	once	TRBJ2-6	TRBV6-1	TGTGCCAGCAGTGAAAACGGTGGGGCCAACGTCCTGACTTTC	CASSENGGANVLTF
-	-	TRBJ2-5	TRBV5-1	TGCGCCAGCAGCTTGGCCTCGGCTAGCCAAGAGACCCAGTACTTC	CASSLASASQETQYF
-	few	TRBJ1-1	TRBV11-2	TGTGCCAGCAGCTTAGTGGGAAGGGGAAACACTGAAGCTTTCTTT	CASSLVGRGNTEAFF
-	-	TRBJ1-1	TRBV5-1	TGCGCCAGCAGCTTGGGACAGCACACTGAAGCTTTCTTT	CASSLGQHTEAFF
TRBD1	-	TRBJ2-1	TRBV12-5	TGTGCTAGTGGTTTGGTACTCGGACAGGGGGCCTCCAATGAGCAGTTCTTC	CASGLVLGQGASNEQFF
-	many	TRBJ2-7	TRBV9	TGTGCCAGCAGCGAACTCGACAGCGAGCAGTACTTC	CASSELDSEQYF
TRBD2	-	TRBJ2-3	TRBV6-1	TGTGCCAGCAGTGATCGTACCCCGGGACTAGCGGCATCAGATACGCAGTATTTT	CASSDRTPGLAASDTQYF
-	-	TRBJ1-2	TRBV27	TGTGCCAGCAGTCCCTCCTGGTCAGACGCTGGCTACACCTTC	CASSPSWSDAGYTF